The 8 T cell receptor beta chains below all came from one sample that was sequenced in a study of CD8 T cells in Susac syndrome. Random hexamers were used to reverse transcribe about 0.45 to 1 ug of RNA. TCRdb ran MiXCR on the immunoSEQ multiplex PCR reads and lists one entry per CDR3 protein. The sample has about 250,000 distinct CDR3 sequences, around 93% seen once; the top ten hold 0.07% to 0.09%. The source material was CD4+ T cells from PBMCs. All receptors derive from a human donor with multiple sclerosis.

The V and J genes are TRBV5-1 and TRBJ1-3; D gene uncertain. Germline V gene lookup returns CDR1 SGHRS and CDR2 YFSETQ. V shed 0 bases and J shed 0 bases, with 4 bases lying between them. This CDR3 spans 14 amino acids. DNA for the CDR3: TGCGCCAGCAGCTTGGATGTCTCTGGAAACACCATATATTTT. Translation: CASSLDVSGNTIYF.

The rearrangement links TRBV7-9 to TRBJ1-5, with D perhaps matching TRBD1 (5 bases). The CDR3 spans 13 residues. Looked up from germline, CDR1 is SEHNR and CDR2 is FQNEAQ (reference sequence). Trimming took off 8 bases at V and 4 bases at J, with 12 bases between the two ends. The CDR3 region has the DNA TGTGCCAGCGGGCAGGGACCTAATCAGCCCCAGCATTTT. Translating it yields CASGQGPNQPQHF.

This chain links TRBV14 with TRBJ1-6; weak D call: TRBD1 (5 bases). The CDR3 totals 15 residues. Trimming pared 5 bases from V and 5 bases from J, leaving 13 bases between. Germline V gene data show CDR1 as SGHDN and CDR2 as FVKESK. The CDR3 coding sequence is TGTGCCAGCAGCGTTCGACAGACGGATAATTCACCCCTCCACTTT. Its protein product is CASSVRQTDNSPLHF.

The V gene is TRBV7-9, the J gene TRBJ2-4; 8 bases are a match to TRBD1. The CDR3 has 14 amino acids. Per germline, CDR1 SEHNR and CDR2 FQNEAQ (reference sequence). The J segment lost 8 bases and the V segment lost 5 bases, leaving 8 bases of the junction unmatched. The CDR3 DNA follows: TGTGCCAGCAGCCTCGACAGGGGATCGGACATTCAGTACTTC. Encoded protein: CASSLDRGSDIQYF.

The V and J genes are TRBV9 and TRBJ2-3; 8 bases agree with TRBD2. Per germline, CDR1 SGDLS and CDR2 YYNGEE. CDR3 size: 16 residues. The junction had 6 bases not matched to a gene; V was cut back by 3 bases and J by 0 bases. CDR3 bases: TGTGCCAGCAGCGCTCTTAGCGGGGTTAGCACAGATACGCAGTATTTT. The encoded protein is CASSALSGVSTDTQYF.

A single count supports this clonotype. This sequence joins TRBV12-3 or TRBV12-4 and TRBJ1-5; 8 bases agree with TRBD1. Trimming cost V 5 bases and J 11 bases; bases outside gene matches: 5. CDR3 size: 12 residues. The CDR3 DNA sequence: TGTGCCAGCAGTGCAGGGGGCTGGACCCAGCATTTT. Protein: CASSAGGWTQHF.

This chain links TRBV25-1 with TRBJ2-1; TRBD2 matches at 7 bases. This CDR3 contains 14 residues. V was clipped by 5 bases and J by 2 bases; unmatched bases: 3. Germline values: CDR1 MGHDK, CDR2 SYGVNS. DNA for the CDR3: TGTGCCAGCAGTCAGCTAGCGGCCTACAATGAGCAGTTCTTC. Translating gives CASSQLAAYNEQFF.

CDR3: CASSPRSGLGINEQFF. CDR3 coding DNA: TGTGCCAGCAGCCCCAGATCGGGACTAGGAATCAATGAGCAGTTCTTC. The genes are TRBV9 and TRBJ2-1, with 8 bases matching TRBD2. V lost 4 bases and J lost 6; bases outside the gene matches: 12. The germline V gene has CDR1 SGDLS and CDR2 YYNGEE. This CDR3 has 16 residues. Combining the CDR3 with reference TRBV9 and TRBJ2-1 gives the whole variable domain DSGVTQTPKHLITATGQRVTLRCSPRSGDLSVYWYQQSLDQGLQFLIQYYNGEERAKGNILERFSAQQFPDLHSELNLSSLELGDSALYFCASSPRSGLGINEQFFGPGTRLTVL.